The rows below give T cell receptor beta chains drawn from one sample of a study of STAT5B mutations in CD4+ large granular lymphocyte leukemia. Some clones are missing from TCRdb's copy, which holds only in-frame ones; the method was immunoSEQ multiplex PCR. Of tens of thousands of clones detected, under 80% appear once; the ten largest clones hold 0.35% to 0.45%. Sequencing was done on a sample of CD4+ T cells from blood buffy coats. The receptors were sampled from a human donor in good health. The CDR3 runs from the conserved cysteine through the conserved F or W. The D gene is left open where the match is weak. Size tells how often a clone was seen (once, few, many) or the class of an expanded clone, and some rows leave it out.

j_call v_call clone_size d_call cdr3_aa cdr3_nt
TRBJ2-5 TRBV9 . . CASSVGVLETQYF TGTGCCAGCAGCGTCGGGGTTCTAGAGACCCAGTACTTC
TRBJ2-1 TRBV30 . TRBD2 CAWSGGTSGRSDEQFF TGTGCCTGGAGCGGGGGTACTAGCGGGAGATCGGATGAGCAGTTCTTC
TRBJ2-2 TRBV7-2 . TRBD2 CASSLRRESGELFF TGTGCCAGCAGCTTGAGGCGGGAGAGCGGGGAGCTGTTTTTT
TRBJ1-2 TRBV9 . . CASSATATNYGYTF TGTGCCAGCAGCGCGACAGCTACTAACTATGGCTACACCTTC
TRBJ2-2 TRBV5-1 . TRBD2 CASSPTSGGRTGELFF TGCGCCAGCAGCCCAACTAGCGGGGGTCGCACCGGGGAGCTGTTTTTT
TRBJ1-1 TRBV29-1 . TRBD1 CSVERAGGEAFF TGCAGCGTTGAAAGGGCAGGGGGAGAAGCTTTCTTT
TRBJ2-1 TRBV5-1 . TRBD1 CASSSLGTGASYEQFF TGCGCCAGCAGCTCGCTCGGGACAGGAGCCTCTTATGAGCAGTTCTTC
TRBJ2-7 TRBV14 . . CASSQGLRGRTYEQYF TGTGCCAGCAGCCAAGGGCTACGGGGGCGCACCTACGAGCAGTACTTC
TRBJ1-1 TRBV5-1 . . CASSLTRDTEAFF TGCGCCAGCAGCTTAACGCGGGACACTGAAGCTTTCTTT
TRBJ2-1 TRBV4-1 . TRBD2 CASSQEVQRSSGRGHEQFF TGCGCCAGCAGCCAAGAGGTCCAGAGGTCTAGCGGGAGAGGGCATGAGCAGTTCTTC
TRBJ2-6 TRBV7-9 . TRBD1 CASSLYTGAGANVLTF TGTGCCAGCAGCTTATATACAGGGGCTGGGGCCAACGTCCTGACTTTC
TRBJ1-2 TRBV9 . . CASSVLTGSGYTF TGTGCCAGCAGCGTACTTACGGGGTCCGGCTACACCTTC
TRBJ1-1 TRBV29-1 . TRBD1 CSVEGQVNTEAFF TGCAGCGTAGAGGGACAGGTTAACACTGAAGCTTTCTTT
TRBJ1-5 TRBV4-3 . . CASSQTYTSQPQHF TGCGCCAGCAGCCAAACGTATACGAGTCAGCCCCAGCATTTT
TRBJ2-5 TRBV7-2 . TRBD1 CASSSQGSVETQYF TGTGCCAGCAGCTCACAGGGGTCAGTTGAGACCCAGTACTTC
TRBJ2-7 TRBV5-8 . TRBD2 CASSLSGNKYEQYF TGTGCCAGCAGCTTGAGCGGGAATAAATACGAGCAGTACTTC
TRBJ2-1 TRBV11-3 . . CASSLERNSEQFF TGTGCCAGCAGCTTAGAGCGGAATTCCGAGCAGTTCTTC
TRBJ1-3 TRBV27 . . CASSPHRDGSGNTIYF TGTGCCAGCAGTCCTCACCGGGACGGCTCTGGAAACACCATATATTTT
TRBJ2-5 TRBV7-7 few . CASSSLAQETQYF TGTGCTAGCAGCTCCCTTGCACAAGAGACCCAGTACTTC
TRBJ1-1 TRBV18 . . CASSPMGQNTEAFF TGTGCCAGCTCACCGATGGGACAGAACACTGAAGCTTTCTTT
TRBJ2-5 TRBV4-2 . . CASSQDEGETQYF TGTGCCAGCAGCCAAGACGAGGGGGAGACCCAGTACTTC
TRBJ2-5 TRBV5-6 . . CASSLGSWSGLQETQYF TGTGCCAGCAGCTTGGGTTCTTGGAGTGGGTTACAAGAGACCCAGTACTTC
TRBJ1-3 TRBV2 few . CASTTTGLGGTIYF TGTGCCAGCACCACGACAGGTTTGGGTGGCACCATATATTTT